The present entry profiles one T cell receptor (beta chain) with its context. Terminally differentiated effector memory CD45RA+ cells were left out of the naive CD8 fraction, which was CD45RO-negative and positively selected for CCR7. This was a deep-level run. Replicate PCRs for sorted subsets used around 190 ng DNA; this equaled 33,000 or so T cell genomes. TCRdb keeps only in-frame clones here, not all; method: immunoSEQ multiplex PCR. The sample holds roughly 890,000 clones, 85% to 95% seen once. These data come from a study of shared clonotypes between healthy human individuals. Sequencing used naive CD8+ T cells sorted from blood. This receptor was taken from a man aged 25 to 45 in good health.

Here the CDR3 reads CASSPLALAGGDYNEQFF. The CDR3 nucleotides are TGCGCCAGCAGCCCGTTAGCCCTAGCGGGAGGGGACTACAATGAGCAGTTCTTC. The chain has TRBV4-1 and TRBJ2-1; 12 bases line up with TRBD2. The V and J ends lost 4 bases and 3 bases, in that order; junction bases with no gene match: 10. CDR1 and CDR2 (germline): MGHRA, YSYEKL. This CDR3 contains 18 residues.